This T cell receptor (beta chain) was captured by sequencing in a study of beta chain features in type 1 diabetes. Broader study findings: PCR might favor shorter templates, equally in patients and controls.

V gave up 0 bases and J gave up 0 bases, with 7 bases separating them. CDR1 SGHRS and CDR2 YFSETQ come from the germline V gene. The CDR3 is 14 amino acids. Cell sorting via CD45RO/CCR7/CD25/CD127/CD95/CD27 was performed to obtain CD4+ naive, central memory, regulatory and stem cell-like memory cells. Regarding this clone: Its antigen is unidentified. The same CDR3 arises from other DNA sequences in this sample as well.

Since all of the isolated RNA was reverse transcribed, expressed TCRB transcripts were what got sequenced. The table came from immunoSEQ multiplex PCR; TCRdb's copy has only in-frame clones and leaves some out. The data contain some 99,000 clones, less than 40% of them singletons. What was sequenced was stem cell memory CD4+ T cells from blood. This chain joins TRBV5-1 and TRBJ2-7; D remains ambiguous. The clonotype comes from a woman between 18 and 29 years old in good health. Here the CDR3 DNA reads TGCGCCAGCAGCTTGGGGCACCTCTCCTACGAGCAGTACTTC. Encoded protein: CASSLGHLSYEQYF.